Listed below are T cell receptor beta chains from one sample, sequenced in a study of CD8 T cells in ankylosing spondylitis. MiXCR was run by TCRdb on the 5' RACE reads, yielding one entry per CDR3 protein. This table has some 350,000 distinct CDR3 sequences, 14% to 15% appearing once. The source material was blood, either unsorted or a sorted T cell fraction (not recorded which). The receptor set was obtained from a male donor with ankylosing spondylitis or in good health (not recorded which). Both conserved end residues are part of each CDR3. The D gene is left open where the match is weak. Only some rows state a clone size, as once, few, many or a class for expanded clones.

NA	NA	TRBV29-1	TRBJ2-1	CSVASGESSYNEQFF	TGCAGCGTTGCAAGCGGAGAGAGCTCCTACAATGAGCAGTTCTTC
NA	NA	TRBV4-2	TRBJ2-3	CASRGLGESTDTQYF	TGTGCCAGCAGGGGCCTGGGCGAGAGCACAGATACGCAGTATTTT
NA	TRBD1	TRBV5-1	TRBJ2-3	CASSWDRATDTQYF	TGCGCCAGCAGCTGGGACAGGGCAACAGATACGCAGTATTTT
NA	NA	TRBV7-6	TRBJ1-1	CASSLATITEAFF	TGTGCCAGCAGCTTAGCAACAATCACTGAAGCTTTCTTT
few	NA	TRBV5-1	TRBJ1-4	CASSVGGGSEEKLFF	TGCGCCAGCAGCGTCGGAGGGGGGAGTGAAGAAAAACTGTTTTTT
NA	TRBD1	TRBV20-1	TRBJ2-3	CSATSGTGGIADTQYF	TGCAGTGCAACCTCCGGGACAGGGGGCATCGCAGATACGCAGTATTTT
NA	NA	TRBV5-1	TRBJ2-5	CASSLARGNQETQYF	TGCGCCAGCAGCTTGGCCAGGGGAAACCAAGAGACCCAGTACTTC
NA	NA	TRBV12-3/TRBV12-4	TRBJ2-7	CASSFGVNSFYEQYF	TGTGCCAGCAGTTTCGGGGTAAACTCCTTCTACGAGCAGTACTTC
NA	NA	TRBV7-2	TRBJ2-7	CASSLLPLNRAYEQYF	TGTGCCAGCAGCTTATTGCCCCTGAACCGAGCCTACGAGCAGTACTTC
NA	NA	TRBV7-2	TRBJ2-7	CASSLDWAEQYF	TGTGCCAGCAGCTTAGACTGGGCTGAGCAGTACTTC
NA	TRBD2	TRBV5-1	TRBJ2-3	CASSLMASGRDTQYF	TGCGCCAGCAGCTTGATGGCTAGCGGAAGAGATACGCAGTATTTT
few	NA	TRBV7-9	TRBJ2-3	CASSLRGEPGAGTQYF	TGTGCCAGCAGCTTACGAGGGGAACCAGGAGCTGGTACGCAGTATTTT
many	NA	TRBV12-3/TRBV12-4	TRBJ2-5	CASSLGFQETQYF	TGTGCCAGCAGTTTAGGATTCCAAGAGACCCAGTACTTC
NA	NA	TRBV5-1	TRBJ2-1	CASSLYGGLSYNEQFF	TGCGCCAGCAGCCTTTACGGGGGCCTCTCCTACAATGAGCAGTTCTTC
few	NA	TRBV6-2/TRBV6-3	TRBJ2-1	CASSWPNEQFF	TGTGCCAGCAGTTGGCCAAATGAGCAGTTCTTC
NA	NA	TRBV5-4	TRBJ2-5	CASSLSDTKETQYF	TGTGCCAGCAGCTTATCAGACACAAAAGAGACCCAGTACTTC
NA	NA	TRBV6-1	TRBJ1-1	CASSESSLTEAFF	TGTGCCAGCAGTGAAAGTTCACTCACTGAAGCTTTCTTT
NA	TRBD1	TRBV6-5	TRBJ2-7	CASSNIPGQGAYEQYF	TGTGCCAGCAGTAACATCCCGGGACAGGGGGCTTACGAGCAGTACTTC
NA	NA	TRBV28	TRBJ2-7	CASSSVPPHDIYEQYF	TGTGCCAGCAGTTCAGTCCCCCCCCATGACATCTACGAGCAGTACTTC
NA	TRBD1	TRBV6-5	TRBJ2-2	CASSVPRDRGNTGELFF	TGTGCCAGCAGTGTACCTCGGGACAGGGGAAACACCGGGGAGCTGTTTTTT
many	NA	TRBV5-1	TRBJ2-2	CASSLGQGYTGELFF	TGCGCCAGCAGCTTGGGTCAGGGTTACACCGGGGAGCTGTTTTTT
NA	NA	TRBV20-1	TRBJ2-7	CSAGTAPSSYEQYF	TGCAGTGCTGGGACGGCTCCGAGCTCCTACGAGCAGTACTTC
many	TRBD1	TRBV10-3	TRBJ2-5	CAISESLDRVQETQYF	TGTGCCATCAGTGAGTCGTTGGACAGGGTACAAGAGACCCAGTACTTC
few	NA	TRBV5-1	TRBJ2-5	CASSGGPTQETQYF	TGCGCCAGCAGCGGGGGACCGACCCAAGAGACCCAGTACTTC
NA	NA	TRBV18	TRBJ2-7	CASSIRDSLYEQYF	TGTGCCAGCTCAATCCGGGACTCCCTCTACGAGCAGTACTTC
few	TRBD2	TRBV27	TRBJ2-1	CASSPTSGSLNEQFF	TGTGCCAGCAGCCCAACTAGCGGGAGCCTAAATGAGCAGTTCTTC
NA	NA	TRBV19	TRBJ2-2	CASSNSFGDTTGELFF	TGTGCCAGTAGTAACAGTTTCGGGGATACCACCGGGGAGCTGTTTTTT
NA	TRBD1	TRBV5-1	TRBJ2-7	CASSLGTGDSYEQYF	TGCGCCAGCAGCTTGGGGACAGGGGATTCCTACGAGCAGTACTTC
NA	TRBD1	TRBV3-1	TRBJ2-1	CASSAGQGSGFF	TGTGCCAGCAGCGCTGGACAGGGTTCGGGGTTCTTC
NA	TRBD2	TRBV11-1	TRBJ2-1	CASSLGWGTSGSSYNEQFF	TGTGCCAGCAGCTTAGGGTGGGGGACTAGCGGGAGCTCCTACAATGAGCAGTTCTTC
few	NA	TRBV20-1	TRBJ1-5	CSANQGHGNQPQHF	TGCAGTGCTAACCAGGGTCACGGCAATCAGCCCCAGCATTTT
few	NA	TRBV7-2	TRBJ1-3	CASSLTRNSGNTIYF	TGTGCCAGCAGCTTAACCAGGAACTCTGGAAACACCATATATTTT
NA	NA	TRBV5-1	TRBJ2-5	CASSLARFGETQYF	TGCGCCAGCAGCTTGGCGAGATTTGGGGAGACCCAGTACTTC
few	NA	TRBV6-1	TRBJ2-7	CASSGTVYEQYF	TGTGCCAGCAGTGGGACAGTTTACGAGCAGTACTTC
NA	TRBD2	TRBV5-1	TRBJ2-1	CASSLSIGLADDNEQFF	TGCGCCAGCAGCTTGTCAATAGGACTAGCGGATGACAATGAGCAGTTCTTC
few	TRBD1	TRBV20-1	TRBJ1-2	CSASTGGAYGYTF	TGCAGTGCTAGCACAGGGGGCGCCTATGGCTACACCTTC
few	NA	TRBV20-1	TRBJ2-2	CSARVASTGELFF	TGCAGTGCAAGGGTAGCGTCCACCGGGGAGCTGTTTTTT
NA	TRBD2	TRBV6-2/TRBV6-3	TRBJ2-2	CASSYRAAGGSGELFF	TGTGCCAGCAGTTACCGAGCAGCGGGAGGGAGCGGGGAGCTGTTTTTT
NA	NA	TRBV27	TRBJ2-3	CAAKVLGQSDTQYF	TGTGCCGCAAAAGTCCTGGGACAATCAGATACGCAGTATTTT
few	NA	TRBV6-5	TRBJ1-5	CASSYTRGDQPQHF	TGTGCCAGCAGTTATACACGGGGAGATCAGCCCCAGCATTTT
NA	NA	TRBV3-1	TRBJ1-1	CASRPSRPTGEAFF	TGTGCCAGCAGACCGTCCAGGCCAACAGGCGAAGCTTTCTTT
few	NA	TRBV13	TRBJ2-7	CASSYQGSLGSYEQYF	TGTGCCAGCAGCTACCAGGGGTCCTTGGGCTCCTACGAGCAGTACTTC
NA	NA	TRBV19	TRBJ2-3	CASRVGRQAGATDTQYF	TGTGCCTCAAGGGTGGGTCGGCAGGCAGGGGCCACAGATACGCAGTATTTT
NA	TRBD1	TRBV5-1	TRBJ1-5	CASSPDRGVNQPQHF	TGCGCCAGCAGCCCGGACAGGGGAGTTAATCAGCCCCAGCATTTT
NA	TRBD1	TRBV5-1	TRBJ1-1	CASSIQGEEKAFF	TGCGCCAGCAGCATCCAGGGGGAAGAGAAAGCTTTCTTT
few	TRBD2	TRBV29-1	TRBJ2-3	CSGGLAGSKQYF	TGCAGCGGGGGACTAGCGGGAAGTAAGCAGTATTTT